This TCR beta chain was recovered during a study of T-cell memory formation after mild COVID-19. Study outcomes and limitations: Among contracting clones, CD4+ were mainly CM/EM and CD8+ enriched in EMRA.

With respect to this clonotype: Its antigen is as yet unknown.

The CDR3 has 14 residues. Trimming removed 3 bases from V and 4 bases from J; junction bases left unmatched: 5. Germline V gene data show CDR1 as SGHRS and CDR2 as YFSETQ. TCRdb used MiXCR to reprocess the 5' RACE reads, holding one entry per CDR3 protein. The top ten hold more than 10% of the sample, which has fewer than 700,000 distinct CDR3 sequences, 15% to 20% seen once. This sequence originates from an adult woman who had mild COVID-19 (a few samples of this study predate the infection). Cell type and time point are not known. The specimen sequenced was PBMCs or a T cell subset sorted from them (not recorded which). The chain recombines TRBV5-1 with TRBJ2-3; TRBD2 agrees at 7 bases. CDR3 nucleotides: TGCGCCAGCAGCTGGCGGGGGTTCGCAGATACGCAGTATTTT. It codes for CASSWRGFADTQYF.